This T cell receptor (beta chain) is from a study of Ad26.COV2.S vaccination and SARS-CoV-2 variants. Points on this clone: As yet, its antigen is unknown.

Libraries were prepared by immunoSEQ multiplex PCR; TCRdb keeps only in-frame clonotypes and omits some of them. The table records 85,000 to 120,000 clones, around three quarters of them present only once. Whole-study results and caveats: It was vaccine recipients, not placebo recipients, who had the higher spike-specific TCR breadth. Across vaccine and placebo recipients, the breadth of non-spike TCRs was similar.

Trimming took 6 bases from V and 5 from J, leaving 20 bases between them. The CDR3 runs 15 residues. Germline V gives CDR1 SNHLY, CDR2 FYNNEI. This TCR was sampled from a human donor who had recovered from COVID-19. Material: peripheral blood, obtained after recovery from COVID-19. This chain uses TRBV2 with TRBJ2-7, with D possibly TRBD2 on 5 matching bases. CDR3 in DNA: TGTGCCAGCAGCCCTAATGTCGGGGTCGCTCACGAGCAGTACTTC. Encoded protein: CASSPNVGVAHEQYF.